This T cell receptor beta chain was sequenced during a study of blood T cell repertoires in COVID-19. About the study: COVID-19 samples, acute and convalescent, were from the United States, Italy and Spain. PBMCs, B-cell-depleted T cells, or T cells were the source of the cDNA or gDNA that made up the material.

Germline loops: CDR1 SGHVS, CDR2 FQNEAQ. Trimming removed 1 base at V and 7 bases at J, with 13 bases between. CDR3 length: 15 residues. Clones were read by immunoSEQ multiplex PCR, and TCRdb kept only the in-frame ones, dropping some. The data show roughly 300,000 clones, 70% to 85% seen once. This clone showed up just once. The sequenced sample was peripheral blood. The origin of this receptor is a human donor with COVID-19, enrolled during active disease. The donor label of this sample is uncertain. The chain recombines TRBV7-8 with TRBJ1-4; D possibly corresponds to TRBD1 (6 bases). The chain's CDR3 is CASSLVRGAGEKLFF. For the CDR3, the DNA is TGTGCCAGCAGCTTAGTCCGGGGGGCGGGTGAAAAACTGTTTTTT.